Following are 10 T cell receptor beta chains from one sample sequenced in a study of T cell responses to AZD1222 COVID-19 vaccine (dated by TCRdb to the early 2020s). The time point label of this sample denotes: baseline before first vaccination. Library prep was done by the immunoSEQ multiplex PCR assay. TCRdb limited this immuneACCESS table to in-frame rearrangements with V and J called. A share of clones is missing; checked studies link under half to unresolved V genes, and the rest is unexplained. Present in this sample are more than 90,000 clones, roughly nine tenths of which were seen just once. The top ten hold 1% to 1.5% of the sample. Sequences were derived from peripheral blood, sampled on day 0 of AZD1222 vaccination. The receptors originated from an adult in good health.

This sequence joins TRBV5-4 and TRBJ1-5; no firm D call. Looked up from germline, CDR1 is SGHNT and CDR2 is YYREEE (reference sequence). This CDR3 is built from 14 residues. V was cut by 4 bases and J by 3 bases, with 11 bases left in between. CDR3 coding DNA: TGTGCCAGCAGCCCGGGTGTGGACAATCAGCCCCAGCATTTT. Its translation: CASSPGVDNQPQHF.

The chain recombines TRBV27 with TRBJ1-5, with a possible D match to TRBD1 (5 bases). Germline V gives CDR1 MNHEY, CDR2 SMNVEV (reference sequence). V was pared by 1 base and J by 7 bases, with 14 bases between. The CDR3 contains 15 residues. CDR3 protein: CASSLWGGASQPQHF. CDR3 nucleotides: TGTGCCAGCAGTTTATGGGGGGGAGCTAGCCAGCCCCAGCATTTT.

The chain employs TRBV5-6 and TRBJ2-1; D is undetermined. The CDR3 is made up of 11 amino acids. The germline CDR1 and CDR2 sequences are SGHDT and YYEEEE. V was pared by 4 bases and J by 3 bases, with 2 bases between. The CDR3, as DNA: TGTGCCAGCAGCCGCTACAATGAGCAGTTCTTC. It encodes CASSRYNEQFF.

The chain recombines TRBV6-5 with TRBJ1-5; TRBD1 is a possible D gene (5 bases). The CDR3 totals 14 residues. Trimming left V 5 bases short and J 7 bases short, with 15 bases between. The germline V gene has CDR1 MNHEY and CDR2 SVGAGI. The CDR3 DNA follows: TGTGCCAGCAGTCCCGTTGGGGGGTCGCAGCCCCAGCATTTT. Residues: CASSPVGGSQPQHF.

J is TRBJ1-2 and V is TRBV5-6, with D unresolved. CDR3 length: 13 residues. Germline CDR1 reads SGHDT; CDR2 reads YYEEEE. The germline V and J ends were trimmed by 2 bases and 5 bases, with 10 bases remaining between them. The DNA of the CDR3 is TGTGCCAGCAGCTTCGTTACTCATTATGGCTACACCTTC. It encodes CASSFVTHYGYTF.

The chain is built from TRBV7-9 and TRBJ2-1; unclear D gene. Germline values: CDR1 SEHNR, CDR2 FQNEAQ (reference sequence). This CDR3 comprises 13 residues. Trimming left V 0 bases short and J 10 bases short, with 10 bases between. The CDR3 loop is CASSLADVGEQFF. For the CDR3, the DNA is TGTGCCAGCAGCTTAGCGGATGTGGGGGAGCAGTTCTTC.

The chain has TRBV5-4 and TRBJ2-7; 9 bases match TRBD2. The germline CDR1 and CDR2 sequences are SGHNT and YYREEE (reference sequence). V shed 4 bases, J shed 3 bases, and the junction held 5 bases outside the gene matches. The CDR3 has 14 residues. The CDR3 sequence is CASSPGLANYEQYF. The CDR3 DNA sequence: TGTGCCAGCAGCCCGGGACTAGCCAACTACGAGCAGTACTTC.

J is TRBJ1-2 and V is TRBV28, with 7 bases aligning to TRBD1. Germline-derived CDR1 and CDR2 are MDHEN and SYDVKM. CDR3 length equals 15 residues. Unmatched junction bases numbered 8, after V lost 5 bases and J lost 2 bases. As DNA, the CDR3 is TGTGCCAGCAGTCAAAAGGGACAGTCCAACTATGGCTACACCTTC. This translates into CASSQKGQSNYGYTF.

The gene calls are TRBV5-1 and TRBJ2-3, with 7 bases that match TRBD2. Germline V lookup: CDR1 SGHRS, CDR2 YFSETQ. The V segment lost 0 bases and the J segment 2 bases; nucleotides outside the gene matches: 6. CDR3 size: 16 residues. The CDR3: CASSLASGAYTDTQYF. CDR3 bases: TGCGCCAGCAGCTTGGCCAGCGGGGCGTACACAGATACGCAGTATTTT.

The rearrangement links TRBV2 to TRBJ2-7, with 8 nucleotides matching TRBD1. With V trimmed by 0 bases and J by 6 bases, 7 bases remained unmatched. CDR1 SNHLY and CDR2 FYNNEI come from the germline V gene. The CDR3 contains 15 residues. The CDR3 protein is CASSEASRTGSEQYF. CDR3 sequence (DNA): TGTGCCAGCAGTGAAGCGTCAAGGACAGGGAGCGAGCAGTACTTC.